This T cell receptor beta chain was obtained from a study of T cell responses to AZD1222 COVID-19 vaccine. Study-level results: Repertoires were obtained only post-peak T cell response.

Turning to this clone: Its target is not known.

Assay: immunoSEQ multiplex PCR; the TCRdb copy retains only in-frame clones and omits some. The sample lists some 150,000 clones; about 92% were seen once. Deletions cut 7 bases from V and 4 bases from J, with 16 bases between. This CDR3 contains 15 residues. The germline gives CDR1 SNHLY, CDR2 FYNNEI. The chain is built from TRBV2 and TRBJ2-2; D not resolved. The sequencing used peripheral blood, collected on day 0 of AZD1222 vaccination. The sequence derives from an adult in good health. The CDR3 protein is CASIGDEVGTGELFF. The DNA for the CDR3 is TGTGCCAGCATAGGAGACGAGGTTGGCACCGGGGAGCTGTTTTTT. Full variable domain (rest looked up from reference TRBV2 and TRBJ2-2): EPEVTQTPSHQVTQMGQEVILRCVPISNHLYFYWYRQILGQKVEFLVSFYNNEISEKSEIFDDQFSVERPDGSNFTLKIRSTKLEDSAMYFCASIGDEVGTGELFFGEGSRLTVL.